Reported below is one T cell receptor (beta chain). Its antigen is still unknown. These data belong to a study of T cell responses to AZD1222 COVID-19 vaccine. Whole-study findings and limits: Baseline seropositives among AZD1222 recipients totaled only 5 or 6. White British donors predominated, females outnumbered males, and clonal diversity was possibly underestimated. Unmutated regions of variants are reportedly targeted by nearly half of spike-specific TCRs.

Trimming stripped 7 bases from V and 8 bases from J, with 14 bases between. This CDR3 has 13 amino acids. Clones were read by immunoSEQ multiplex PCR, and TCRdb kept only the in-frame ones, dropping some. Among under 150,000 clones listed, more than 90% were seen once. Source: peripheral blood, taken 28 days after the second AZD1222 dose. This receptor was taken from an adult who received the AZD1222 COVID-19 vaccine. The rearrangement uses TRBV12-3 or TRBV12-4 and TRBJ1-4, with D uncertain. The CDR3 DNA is TGTGCCAGCACCCCTTCCAAGGGAGAAAAACTGTTTTTT. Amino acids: CASTPSKGEKLFF.